Following are 9 T cell receptor beta chains from one sample sequenced in a study of T cell responses to AZD1222 COVID-19 vaccine. Profiled with immunoSEQ multiplex PCR; TCRdb holds only in-frame clones, not every one. This table has approximately 120,000 clones, roughly nine tenths appearing once. Sample: peripheral blood, taken on day 0 of AZD1222 vaccination. These receptors were collected from an adult in good health.

The chain carries TRBV5-5 and TRBJ1-1; D not resolved. Germline lookup yields CDR1 SGHKS and CDR2 YYEKEE (reference sequence). CDR3 length equals 12 residues. V lost 0 bases and J 7 bases, leaving 7 bases between the germline ends. The CDR3 bases are TGTGCCAGCAGCTTGGGATTAGTTGAAGCTTTCTTT. Its protein is CASSLGLVEAFF.

The chain is built from TRBV6-2 or TRBV6-3 and TRBJ2-3, with 7 bases matching TRBD2. V lost 2 bases and J lost 2; bases outside the gene matches: 10. This CDR3 is 17 amino acids long. The V gene's germline CDR1 is MNHEY and CDR2 SVGEGT. This chain's CDR3 is CASSYPTWRGSTDTQYF. The CDR3 coding sequence is TGTGCCAGCAGTTACCCGACTTGGCGGGGGTCCACAGATACGCAGTATTTT.

V gene TRBV28 combines with J gene TRBJ1-2; D may be TRBD1 (6 bases). V lost 6 bases and J 4 bases, leaving 15 bases between the germline ends. Germline-derived CDR1 and CDR2 are MDHEN and SYDVKM. The CDR3 loop spans 14 amino acids. CDR3 sequence: CASSQRGVGYGYTF. In DNA, the CDR3 is TGTGCCAGCAGCCAAAGGGGGGTCGGCTATGGCTACACCTTC.

The sample holds one count of this clone. The rearrangement joins TRBV4-1 to TRBJ2-1; the D gene could be TRBD1 or TRBD2 (5 bases each). V was cut by 0 bases and J by 15 bases, with 12 bases left in between. The CDR3 length is 12 residues. Germline assignment: CDR1 MGHRA and CDR2 YSYEKL. DNA for the CDR3: TGCGCCAGCAGCCAAGACGGGACGGCCCGGTTCTTC. Its protein is CASSQDGTARFF.

The rearrangement links TRBV7-2 to TRBJ1-5, with D unresolved. Trimming removed 3 bases at V and 5 bases at J, with 5 bases between. Germline assignment: CDR1 SGHTA and CDR2 FQGNSA. The CDR3 has 12 amino acids. The CDR3 nucleotides read TGTGCCAGCAGCTTCTTCGATCAGCCCCAGCATTTT. Translation: CASSFFDQPQHF.

The V gene is TRBV5-1, the J gene TRBJ1-2, with 8 positions matching TRBD1. V gave up 4 bases and J gave up 10 bases; unmatched junction bases: 9. The CDR3 is 13 residues long. Germline V CDR1 and CDR2: SGHRS, YFSETQ. CDR3 nucleotide sequence: TGCGCCAGCAGCGCCGGACAGGGAAGGCACTACACCTTC. Residues: CASSAGQGRHYTF. Full variable domain (rest looked up from reference TRBV5-1 and TRBJ1-2): KAGVTQTPRYLIKTRGQQVTLSCSPISGHRSVSWYQQTPGQGLQFLFEYFSETQRNKGNFPGRFSGRQFSNSRSEMNVSTLELGDSALYLCASSAGQGRHYTFGSGTRLTVV.

V is TRBV19 and J is TRBJ2-1; D not resolved. Trimming shortened V by 6 bases and J by 6 bases, and 15 bases separated the two germline ends. Per germline, CDR1 LNHDA and CDR2 SQIVND (reference sequence). The CDR3 has 14 amino acids. This CDR3 reads CASRTDLSSNEQFF. CDR3 nucleotide sequence: TGTGCCAGTAGAACAGACCTTTCTTCCAATGAGCAGTTCTTC.

This chain links TRBV11-2 with TRBJ1-1; maybe TRBD1 (5 bases). Germline V gives CDR1 SGHAT, CDR2 FQNNGV. There are 13 residues in the CDR3. V was cut by 4 bases and J by 3 bases, with 9 bases left in between. CDR3 coding DNA: TGTGCCAGCAGCTCCGACAGATACACTGAAGCTTTCTTT. This translates into CASSSDRYTEAFF.

This rearrangement joins TRBV6-5 to TRBJ2-1, with D unclear. Trimming removed 0 bases at V and 7 bases at J, with 10 bases between. Looked up from germline, CDR1 is MNHEY and CDR2 is SVGAGI. This CDR3 has 14 amino acids. CDR3 in DNA: TGTGCCAGCAGTTACTCGTGGCTGGGTAATGAGCAGTTCTTC. As protein: CASSYSWLGNEQFF.